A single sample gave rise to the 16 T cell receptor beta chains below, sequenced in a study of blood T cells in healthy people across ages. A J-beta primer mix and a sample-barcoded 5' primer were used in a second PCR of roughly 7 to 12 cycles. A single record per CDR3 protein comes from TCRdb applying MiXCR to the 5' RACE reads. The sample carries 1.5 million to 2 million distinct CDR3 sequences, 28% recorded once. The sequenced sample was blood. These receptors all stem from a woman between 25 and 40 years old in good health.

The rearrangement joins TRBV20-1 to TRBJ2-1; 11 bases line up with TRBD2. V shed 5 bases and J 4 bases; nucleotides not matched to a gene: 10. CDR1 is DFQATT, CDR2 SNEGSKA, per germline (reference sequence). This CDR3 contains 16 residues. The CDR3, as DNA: TGCAGTGCTCCACTTAGCGGGGGGGGTACGTACAATGAGCAGTTCTTC. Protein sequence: CSAPLSGGGTYNEQFF.

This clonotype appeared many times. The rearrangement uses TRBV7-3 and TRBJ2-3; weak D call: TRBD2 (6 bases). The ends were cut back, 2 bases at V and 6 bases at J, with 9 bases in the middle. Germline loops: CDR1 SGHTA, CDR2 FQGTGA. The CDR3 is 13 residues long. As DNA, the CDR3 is TGTGCCAGCAGCTTAGCGGGGCAGGATACGCAGTATTTT. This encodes CASSLAGQDTQYF.

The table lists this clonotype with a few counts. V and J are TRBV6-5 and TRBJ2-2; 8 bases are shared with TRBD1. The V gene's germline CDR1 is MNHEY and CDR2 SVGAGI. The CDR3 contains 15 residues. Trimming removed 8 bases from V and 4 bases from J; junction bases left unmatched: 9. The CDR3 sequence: CASRSPTGATGELFF. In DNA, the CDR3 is TGTGCCAGCCGATCTCCGACAGGGGCCACCGGGGAGCTGTTTTTT.

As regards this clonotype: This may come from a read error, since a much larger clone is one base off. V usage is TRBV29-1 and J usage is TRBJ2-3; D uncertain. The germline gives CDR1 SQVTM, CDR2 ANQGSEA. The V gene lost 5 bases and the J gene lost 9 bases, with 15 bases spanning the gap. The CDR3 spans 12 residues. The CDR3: CSVNAPELTQYF. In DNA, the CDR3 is TGCAGCGTTAATGCTCCGGAGCTCACGCAGTATTTT.

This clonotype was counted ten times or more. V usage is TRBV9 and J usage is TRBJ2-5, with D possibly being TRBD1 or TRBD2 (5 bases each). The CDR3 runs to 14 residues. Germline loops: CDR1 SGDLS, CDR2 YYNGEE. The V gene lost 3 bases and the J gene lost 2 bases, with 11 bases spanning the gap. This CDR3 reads CASSDGDGQETQYF. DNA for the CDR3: TGTGCCAGCAGCGACGGGGACGGTCAAGAGACCCAGTACTTC. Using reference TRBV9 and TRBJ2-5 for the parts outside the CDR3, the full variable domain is DSGVTQTPKHLITATGQRVTLRCSPRSGDLSVYWYQQSLDQGLQFLIQYYNGEERAKGNILERFSAQQFPDLHSELNLSSLELGDSALYFCASSDGDGQETQYFGPGTRLLVL.

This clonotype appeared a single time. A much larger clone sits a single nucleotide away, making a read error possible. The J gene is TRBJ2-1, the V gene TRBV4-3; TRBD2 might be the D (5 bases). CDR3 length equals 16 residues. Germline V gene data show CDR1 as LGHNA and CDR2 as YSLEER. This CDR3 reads CASSQEILGSYNEQVF. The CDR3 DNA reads TGCGCCAGCAGCCAAGAAATACTAGGATCCTACAATGAGCAGGTCTTC.

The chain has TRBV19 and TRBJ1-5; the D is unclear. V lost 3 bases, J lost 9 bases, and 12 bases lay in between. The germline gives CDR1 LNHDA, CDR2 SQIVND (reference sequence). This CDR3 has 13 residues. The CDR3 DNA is TGTGCCAGTAGTATTACGGCCGCAGGGCCCCAGCATTTT. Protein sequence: CASSITAAGPQHF.

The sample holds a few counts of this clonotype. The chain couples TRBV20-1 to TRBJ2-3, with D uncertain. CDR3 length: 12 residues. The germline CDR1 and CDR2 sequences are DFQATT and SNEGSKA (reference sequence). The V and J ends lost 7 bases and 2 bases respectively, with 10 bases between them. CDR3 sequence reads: CSVIPTTDTQYF. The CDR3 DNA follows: TGCAGTGTGATCCCGACCACAGATACGCAGTATTTT.

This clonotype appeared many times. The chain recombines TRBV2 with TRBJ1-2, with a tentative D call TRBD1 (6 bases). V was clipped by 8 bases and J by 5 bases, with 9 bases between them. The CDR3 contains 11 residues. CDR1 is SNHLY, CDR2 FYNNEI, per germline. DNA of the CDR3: TGTGCCAGCCAGGGGTTTTATGGCTACACCTTC. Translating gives CASQGFYGYTF.

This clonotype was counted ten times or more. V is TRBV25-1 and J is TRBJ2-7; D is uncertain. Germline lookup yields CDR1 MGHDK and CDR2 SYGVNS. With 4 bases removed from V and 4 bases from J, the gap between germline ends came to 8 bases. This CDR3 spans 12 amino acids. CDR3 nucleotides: TGTGCCAGCAGTGCCACATGGTACGAGCAGTACTTC. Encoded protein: CASSATWYEQYF.

The CDR3 region has the DNA TGCAGCGCCGACTCGGACAGTACGTTGGACGAGCAGTACTTC. Translation gives CSADSDSTLDEQYF. The rearrangement joins TRBV29-1 to TRBJ2-7; tentatively, D is TRBD1 (6 bases). Germline-derived CDR1 and CDR2 are SQVTM and ANQGSEA. The CDR3 is 14 residues long. Trimming removed 7 bases from V and 5 bases from J, with 21 bases in between.

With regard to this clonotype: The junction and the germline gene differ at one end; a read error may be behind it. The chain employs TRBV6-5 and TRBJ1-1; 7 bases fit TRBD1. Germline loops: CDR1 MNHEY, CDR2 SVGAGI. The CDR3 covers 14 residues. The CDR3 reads CASIYRQGNTEAFF. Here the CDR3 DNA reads TGTGCCAGCATTTACCGACAGGGGAACACTGAAGCTTTCTTT.

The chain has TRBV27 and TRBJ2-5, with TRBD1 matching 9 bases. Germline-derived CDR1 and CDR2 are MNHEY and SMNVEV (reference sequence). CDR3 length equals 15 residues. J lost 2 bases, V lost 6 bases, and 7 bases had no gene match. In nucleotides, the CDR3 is TGTGCCAGCAGATCACAGGGGGCAGGTCAAGAGACCCAGTACTTC. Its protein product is CASRSQGAGQETQYF.

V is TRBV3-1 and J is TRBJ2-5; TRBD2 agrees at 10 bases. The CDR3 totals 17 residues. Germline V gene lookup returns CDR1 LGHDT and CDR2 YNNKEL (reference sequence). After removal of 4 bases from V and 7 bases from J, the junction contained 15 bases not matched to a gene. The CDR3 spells CASSPEIAGGPIWTQYF. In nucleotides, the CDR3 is TGTGCCAGCAGCCCCGAAATAGCGGGAGGTCCCATTTGGACCCAGTACTTC.

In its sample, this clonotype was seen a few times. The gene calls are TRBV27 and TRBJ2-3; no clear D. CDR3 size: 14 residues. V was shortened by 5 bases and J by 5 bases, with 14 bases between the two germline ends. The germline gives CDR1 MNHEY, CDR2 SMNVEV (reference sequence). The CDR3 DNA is TGTGCCAGCAGTGCCCGTGGTTGGGGAGATACGCAGTATTTT. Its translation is CASSARGWGDTQYF.

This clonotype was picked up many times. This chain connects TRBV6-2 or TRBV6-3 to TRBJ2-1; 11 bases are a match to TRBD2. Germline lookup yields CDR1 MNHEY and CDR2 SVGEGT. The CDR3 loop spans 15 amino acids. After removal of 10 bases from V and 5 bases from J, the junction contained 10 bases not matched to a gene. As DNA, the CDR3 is TGTGCCACCCTCCTTAGCGGGGGGGCTCACAATGAGCAGTTCTTC. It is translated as CATLLSGGAHNEQFF.